Included here is one TCR beta chain sequence, with context. Its matching antigen is unknown. As for time point: after dendritic cell vaccination, including at tumor progression/relapse. PBMC were collected before vaccination, two weeks after the third vaccination, and at progression. This sample was taken from a study of glioma-infiltrating T cells after dendritic cell vaccination. Study overall: Dendritic cells derived from monocytes and pulsed with autologous tumor lysate formed the vaccine. Study-level points and caveats: No direct clonality-survival link was found; a diverse polyclonal response may matter. Higher pretreatment TIL content predicted longer progression-free time and survival.

The V end was cut by 3 bases, the J end by 3 bases, with 12 bases between. CDR1 is SQVTM and CDR2 is ANQGSEA in the germline V gene. The CDR3 runs to 14 residues. Produced via immunoSEQ multiplex PCR; TCRdb's table is partial and in-frame only. The sample yields fewer than 70,000 clones, approximately 81% seen once. The source material was blood, sampled after dendritic cell vaccination. The V gene is TRBV29-1, the J gene TRBJ1-5; possible D gene TRBD1, 5 bases. The receptor comes from a human donor with glioblastoma. CDR3 nucleotides: TGCAGCGTTGAGATTGGGGGGACCAATCAGCCCCAGCATTTT. This codes for CSVEIGGTNQPQHF.